What follows are 6 T cell receptor beta chains derived from one specimen sequenced in a study of cytomegalovirus exposure and HLA in healthy donors. PCR amplification relied on 60 Vbeta primers (plus 13 Jbeta primers). Some clones are missing from TCRdb's copy, which holds only in-frame ones; the method was immunoSEQ multiplex PCR. Found here are about 98,000 clones, 50% to 70% of them singletons; the top ten hold 4% to 5.5%. Specimen: PBMCs. Receptor source: a human donor in good health.

The chain joins TRBV5-1 to TRBJ2-7, with a possible D match to TRBD1 (6 bases). The CDR3 is 14 residues long. Germline loops: CDR1 SGHRS, CDR2 YFSETQ. V was clipped by 4 bases and J by 3 bases, with 14 bases between them. For the CDR3, the DNA is TGCGCCAGCAGCCTCGGACAGCTAAACTACGAGCAGTACTTC. Amino acid sequence: CASSLGQLNYEQYF.

The gene calls are TRBV27 and TRBJ2-1, with 8 bases that match TRBD2. The CDR3 sequence is 15 residues long. The germline gives CDR1 MNHEY, CDR2 SMNVEV (reference sequence). V lost 1 base to trimming and J lost 10 bases; unmatched junction nucleotides: 9. In nucleotides, the CDR3 is TGTGCCAGCAGTTTATATCGCGGGAGGTCTGGGGAGCAGTTCTTC. It codes for CASSLYRGRSGEQFF.

This clone was seen more than once but under ten times. At the DNA level, this CDR3 is encoded by other sequences in the same sample as well. V and J are TRBV7-3 and TRBJ2-3; TRBD2 aligns across 11 bases. CDR1 is SGHTA, CDR2 FQGTGA, per germline. The V gene end was trimmed by 6 bases and the J gene end by 3 bases; junction bases not matched to a gene: 5. CDR3 length: 15 amino acids. The CDR3 region has the DNA TGTGCCAGCAGTAGCGGGAGGGCCGGAACAGATACGCAGTATTTT. Translating it yields CASSSGRAGTDTQYF.

This rearrangement joins TRBV27 to TRBJ2-7, with D possibly being TRBD1 (6 bases). Trimming left V 5 bases short and J 2 bases short, with 13 bases between. The CDR3 is made up of 14 amino acids. Germline V gives CDR1 MNHEY, CDR2 SMNVEV (reference sequence). CDR3 sequence reads: CASSLTGVAYEQYF. CDR3 bases: TGTGCCAGCAGTCTGACAGGAGTAGCCTACGAGCAGTACTTC.

The genes are TRBV4-1 and TRBJ2-1; 7 nucleotides align to TRBD2. Germline trimming cut 1 base from V and 6 bases from J; bases unmatched to any gene: 18. Germline CDR1 reads MGHRA; CDR2 reads YSYEKL. This CDR3 spans 19 amino acids. The CDR3 DNA is TGCGCCAGCAGCCAAGGCACCCGTAGGGGAGGGCTTGTCGGCAATGAGCAGTTCTTC. It codes for CASSQGTRRGGLVGNEQFF.

This sequence joins TRBV2 and TRBJ1-1; no clear D gene. V lost 10 bases to trimming and J lost 2 bases, with 2 bases between them. CDR1 SNHLY and CDR2 FYNNEI come from the germline V gene. The CDR3 contains 9 residues. In DNA form, the CDR3 reads TGTGCCACAAACACTGAAGCTTTCTTT. Its translation is CATNTEAFF.